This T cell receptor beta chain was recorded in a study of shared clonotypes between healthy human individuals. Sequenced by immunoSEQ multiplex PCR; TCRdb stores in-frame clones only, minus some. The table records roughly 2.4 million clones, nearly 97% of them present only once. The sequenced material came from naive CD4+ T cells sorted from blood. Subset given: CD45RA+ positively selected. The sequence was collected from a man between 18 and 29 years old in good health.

CDR3 nucleotides: TGTGCCAGCAGCTCTGAATTCTCCTACAATGAGCAGTTCTTC. Translating gives CASSSEFSYNEQFF. The chain couples TRBV7-2 to TRBJ2-1; no reliable D call. The CDR3 extends over 14 amino acids. V gave up 4 bases and J gave up 0 bases, with 7 bases separating them. Germline lookup yields CDR1 SGHTA and CDR2 FQGNSA.